Listed here is a single T cell receptor beta chain. The antigen is unknown. The ends were cut back, 0 bases at V and 0 bases at J, with 9 bases in the middle. The CDR3 is made up of 15 amino acids. The germline V gene has CDR1 SGHDT and CDR2 YYEEEE. The data belong to a study of T cell responses to AZD1222 COVID-19 vaccine. The data were produced by immunoSEQ multiplex PCR, yet TCRdb's version contains in-frame clones alone and is incomplete. The top ten clones hold roughly 3.5% of a sample with 87,000 or so clones, roughly 91% of them seen once. Findings and caveats of the study: Recipients of AZD1222 seropositive at baseline numbered only 5 to 7.

The rearrangement joins TRBV5-6 to TRBJ1-1; possibly TRBD1 for D (5 bases). Material: peripheral blood, obtained on day 0 of AZD1222 vaccination. This receptor was obtained from an adult in good health. The CDR3 here is CASSLVWGMNTEAFF. CDR3 sequence (DNA): TGTGCCAGCAGCTTGGTCTGGGGGATGAACACTGAAGCTTTCTTT.